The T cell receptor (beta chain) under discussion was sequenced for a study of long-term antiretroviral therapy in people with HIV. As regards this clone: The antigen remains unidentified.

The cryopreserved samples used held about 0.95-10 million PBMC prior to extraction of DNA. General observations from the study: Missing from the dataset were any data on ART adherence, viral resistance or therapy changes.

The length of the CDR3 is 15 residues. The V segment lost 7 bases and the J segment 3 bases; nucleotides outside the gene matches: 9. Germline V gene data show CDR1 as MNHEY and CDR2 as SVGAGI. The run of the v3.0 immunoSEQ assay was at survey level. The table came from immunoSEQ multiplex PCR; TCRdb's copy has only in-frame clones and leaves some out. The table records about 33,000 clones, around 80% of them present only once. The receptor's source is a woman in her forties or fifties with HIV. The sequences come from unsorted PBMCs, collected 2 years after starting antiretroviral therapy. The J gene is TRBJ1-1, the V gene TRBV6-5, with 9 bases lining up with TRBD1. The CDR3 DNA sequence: TGTGCCAGCAAAGCCACACAGGGGGCGGACACTGAAGCTTTCTTT. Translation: CASKATQGADTEAFF.